What follows are 10 T cell receptor beta chains derived from one specimen sequenced in a study of kidney transplant recipient with SARS-CoV-2 infection. MiXCR was run by TCRdb on the reads, yielding one entry per CDR3 protein. The sample includes under 300,000 distinct CDR3 sequences, under 30% of them seen just once. The sample in question was a blood sample, obtained at baseline and between days 110 and 120 from a kidney transplant recipient. All receptors derive from a male patient younger than 45 who had COVID-19 and was a kidney transplant recipient. T cells may partly derive from the graft donor.

At least ten counts were recorded for this clonotype. V usage is TRBV5-5 and J usage is TRBJ1-6; no clear D. The length of the CDR3 is 14 residues. Looked up from germline, CDR1 is SGHKS and CDR2 is YYEKEE (reference sequence). The V end was cut by 4 bases, the J end by 6 bases, with 11 bases between. Here the CDR3 reads CASSAGSGNSPLHF. CDR3 bases: TGTGCCAGCAGCGCTGGTTCTGGTAATTCACCCCTCCACTTT.

This clonotype was counted at least ten times. The rearrangement links TRBV12-3 or TRBV12-4 to TRBJ1-1, with 8 nucleotides matching TRBD1. Losses at the gene ends were 5 bases for V and 5 bases for J; bases not matched to a gene: 4. CDR3 length: 13 amino acids. CDR3 residues: CASSRDRRTEAFF. The CDR3 bases are TGTGCCAGCAGTCGGGACAGGAGAACTGAAGCTTTCTTT.

The CDR3 bases are TGTGCCAGCAGCTTTAAGCATCCCATTTCTTTCTCTGAGACCCAGTACTTC. It is translated as CASSFKHPISFSETQYF. This rearrangement joins TRBV3-1 to TRBJ2-5; D not resolved. V was clipped by 5 bases and J by 5 bases, with 24 bases between them. Germline V gene lookup returns CDR1 LGHDT and CDR2 YNNKEL (reference sequence). This CDR3 spans 17 amino acids.

In the case of this clonotype: A much larger clone lies a single base off, so this may be a read error. The V gene is TRBV7-2, the J gene TRBJ1-2; no clear D gene. The V end was cut by 1 base, the J end by 8 bases, with 20 bases between. Germline-derived CDR1 and CDR2 are SGHTA and FQGNSA. The CDR3 has 16 residues. Here the CDR3 DNA reads TGTGCCAGCAGCTTAGACCCGGGAATCCCTGTGTGGGGCTACACCTTC. This sequence encodes CASSLDPGIPVWGYTF.

Comment on this clonotype: A much larger clone sits a single nucleotide away, making a read error possible. The V and J genes are TRBV28 and TRBJ2-1, with TRBD2 identical over 9 bases. CDR3 length: 14 residues. The V segment lost 11 bases and the J segment 11 bases; nucleotides outside the gene matches: 16. Germline-derived CDR1 and CDR2 are MDHEN and SYDVKM. The DNA for the CDR3 is TGTGCCGCCACTGGGTTAGCGGGAGTTAATCAGCAGTTCTTC. Protein product: CAATGLAGVNQQFF.

The sample holds a few counts of this clonotype. Just one base apart from a much larger clone, this may be a read error. The genes are TRBV25-1 and TRBJ1-1; weak D call: TRBD1 (6 bases). Trimming pared 1 base from V and 11 bases from J, leaving 17 bases between. Looked up from germline, CDR1 is MGHDK and CDR2 is SYGVNS. The CDR3 runs 14 residues. The CDR3: CASSESGAGDVAFF. The CDR3 DNA follows: TGTGCCAGCAGTGAATCCGGGGCAGGGGATGTCGCTTTCTTT. The full variable domain, rest sourced from reference TRBV25-1 and TRBJ1-1, is EADIYQTPRYLVIGTGKKITLECSQTMGHDKMYWYQQDPGMELHLIHYSYGVNSTEKGDLSSESTVSRIRTEHFPLTLESARPSHTSQYLCASSESGAGDVAFFGQGTRLTVV.

Of note for this clonotype: Possible read error: a much larger clone is one base away. The V gene is TRBV19, the J gene TRBJ2-7; 8 nucleotides agree with TRBD1. Germline V CDR1 and CDR2: LNHDA, SQIVND (reference sequence). CDR3 length: 12 residues. The CDR3 sequence: CASSGVTGVPCF. Here the CDR3 DNA reads TGTGCCAGTAGTGGAGTGACAGGGGTTCCGTGCTTC.

A note on this clonotype: A much bigger clone sits one base away, suggesting this may be a read error. The chain recombines TRBV5-4 with TRBJ1-1; D is possibly TRBD1 (6 bases). Looked up from germline, CDR1 is SGHNT and CDR2 is YYREEE (reference sequence). The CDR3 totals 12 residues. The CDR3 protein is CTSSLGGGAAFF. The CDR3 DNA reads TGTACCAGCAGCTTGGGAGGGGGGGCTGCTTTCTTT.

The sample holds many counts of this clonotype. The CDR3, as DNA: TGTGCCAGCAGCTTGTGGAGAAGCGAGCAGTACTTC. It codes for CASSLWRSEQYF. The V call is TRBV5-6, the J call TRBJ2-7; no clear D. Germline values: CDR1 SGHDT, CDR2 YYEEEE. The CDR3 covers 12 residues. The V and J ends lost 1 base and 6 bases respectively, with 8 bases between them. Filled out from reference TRBV5-6 and TRBJ2-7, the complete variable domain reads DAGVTQSPTHLIKTRGQQVTLRCSPKSGHDTVSWYQQALGQGPQFIFQYYEEEERQRGNFPDRFSGHQFPNYSSELNVNALLLGDSALYLCASSLWRSEQYFGPGTRLTVT.

This clonotype came up many times. The V gene is TRBV7-2, the J gene TRBJ2-1, with D perhaps matching TRBD2 (5 bases). Between the trimmed V and J ends, which lost 4 bases and 10 bases, there was a span of 14 bases. CDR1 and CDR2 from the germline V gene are SGHTA and FQGNSA. The CDR3 is made up of 13 amino acids. The CDR3: CASSSSPGREQFF. The CDR3 DNA sequence: TGTGCCAGCAGCTCTAGCCCGGGCAGAGAGCAGTTCTTC. The full variable domain, completed using reference TRBV7-2 and TRBJ2-1, is GAGVSQSPSNKVTEKGKDVELRCDPISGHTALYWYRQSLGQGLEFLIYFQGNSAPDKSGLPSDRFSAERTGGSVSTLTIQRTQQEDSAVYLCASSSSPGREQFFGPGTRLTVL.